Shown below are 11 T cell receptor beta chains from a single sample sequenced in a study of T cells in women clearing cervical HPV infection. Assay: immunoSEQ multiplex PCR; the TCRdb copy retains only in-frame clones and omits some. The table for this sample gives nearly 20,000 clones. Material: blood buffy coat. The receptors were sampled from a woman aged 18-70 years with a cervical HPV16 infection that either progressed to CIN3+ or cleared (not recorded which).

About this clone itself: The read halts 3 residues ahead of the CDR3 end, with the missing end drawn from the germline J gene. This chain joins TRBV19 and TRBJ1-1, with D perhaps matching TRBD1 (5 bases). The CDR3 length is 15 residues. Germline V gene data show CDR1 as LNHDA and CDR2 as SQIVND (reference sequence). The ends were cut back, 6 bases at V and 0 bases at J, with 14 bases in the middle. The DNA read from the CDR3 is TGTGCCAGTAGACTTACTCGACAGATGAACACTGAA. Amino acids: CASRLTRQMNTE. The whole CDR3 is CASRLTRQMNTEAFF. The whole variable domain, filled in from reference TRBV19 and TRBJ1-1, reads DGGITQSPKYLFRKEGQNVTLSCEQNLNHDAMYWYRQDPGQGLRLIYYSQIVNDFQKGDIAEGYSVSREKKESFPLTVTSAQKNPTAFYLCASRLTRQMNTEAFFGQGTRLTVV.

Turning to this clone: The CDR3 is cut off 3 residues early in the read; its end comes from the germline J gene. The rearrangement uses TRBV19 and TRBJ2-5; 11 bases are shared with TRBD2. This CDR3 spans 14 amino acids. The J segment lost 5 bases and the V segment lost 4 bases, leaving 3 bases of the junction unmatched. The V gene's germline CDR1 is LNHDA and CDR2 SQIVND (reference sequence). The CDR3 loop is CASSTSGGMETQYF. The part of the CDR3 DNA that was read is TGTGCCAGTAGTACTAGCGGGGGGATGGAGACC.

As for this clone: With the read ending 3 residues before the CDR3 end, the germline J gene is used to fill in that end. The chain is built from TRBV20-1 and TRBJ2-5; TRBD2 agrees at 12 bases. V was clipped by 0 bases and J by 2 bases; unmatched bases: 19. Germline CDR1 DFQATT, CDR2 SNEGSKA (reference sequence). The length of the CDR3 is 21 residues. This CDR3 reads CSARDGYRLAGGYKGQETQYF. The sequenced CDR3 bases are TGCAGTGCTAGAGACGGTTACCGTCTAGCGGGGGGGTATAAAGGACAAGAGACC.

A word on this clone: The read terminates 3 residues before the CDR3 end, so the remaining end is supplied by the germline J gene. V usage is TRBV11-3 and J usage is TRBJ2-5; TRBD2 matches at 14 bases. Trimming at V came to 4 bases and at J to 5 bases, leaving 3 bases not matched to a gene. The CDR3 runs 15 residues. The V gene's germline CDR1 is SGHNT and CDR2 YENEEA. CDR3 bases read: TGTGCCAGCAGCTCGGGACTAGCGGGGGTGGAGACC. It specifies CASSSGLAGVET. The full CDR3 reads CASSSGLAGVETQYF.

Comment on this clone: The read ends 3 residues early relative to the CDR3; the germline J gene fills the gap. The chain recombines TRBV29-1 with TRBJ2-3, with 11 positions matching TRBD2. Germline V gives CDR1 SQVTM, CDR2 ANQGSEA. J lost 8 bases, V lost 7 bases, and 5 bases had no gene match. The CDR3 runs 12 residues. CDR3 DNA, as far as it was read: TGCAGCGCGCGAACTAGCGGGGGTACG. Its protein product is CSARTSGGT. The entire CDR3 reads CSARTSGGTQYF.

As concerns this clone: The read is 3 residues too short to cover the CDR3 end, so that end is filled in from the germline J gene. V and J are TRBV5-1 and TRBJ1-3, with TRBD1 matching 7 bases. This CDR3 contains 15 residues. Germline CDR1 and CDR2: SGHRS and YFSETQ. V trimming: 1 base; J trimming: 2 bases; junction bases outside the gene matches: 3. CDR3 protein: CASSLRQGTGNTIYF. Incomplete CDR3 DNA: TGCGCCAGCAGCTTGCGACAGGGTACTGGAAACACC.

Points on this clone: The CDR3 is cut off 3 residues early in the read; its end comes from the germline J gene. The chain joins TRBV18 to TRBJ2-3; 7 bases map to TRBD1. The V and J ends lost 6 bases and 0 bases, in that order; junction bases with no gene match: 6. This CDR3 is 15 amino acids long. Looked up from germline, CDR1 is KGHSH and CDR2 is LQKENI. CDR3 loop: CASSPRQGSTDTQYF. The covered CDR3 bases are TGTGCCAGCTCTCCGAGACAGGGTAGCACAGATACG.

Of note for this clone: The sequenced fragment ends 3 residues before the CDR3 boundary, so the rest is inferred from the germline J gene. The V gene is TRBV2, the J gene TRBJ1-4; D might be TRBD1 (6 bases). This CDR3 contains 15 residues. Germline CDR1 SNHLY, CDR2 FYNNEI. The V end was cut by 5 bases, the J end by 5 bases, with 15 bases between. Incomplete CDR3 DNA: TGTGCCAGCAGTTTCGGCGGGGGGGGCAATGAAAAA. Translating it yields CASSFGGGGNEK. The full CDR3 protein is CASSFGGGGNEKLFF.

Comments on this clone: The read falls 3 residues short of the CDR3 end, and the missing part is taken from the germline J gene. The chain is built from TRBV6-1 and TRBJ2-5; 7 nucleotides align to TRBD2. V dropped 4 bases and J dropped 1; count of bases not matched to a gene: 3. The CDR3 contains 14 residues. CDR1 MNHNS and CDR2 SASEGT come from the germline V gene. The CDR3 region is CASSAWGGQETQYF. CDR3 DNA (partial): TGTGCCAGCAGTGCCTGGGGGGGCCAAGAGACC.

For this clone: The read terminates 3 residues before the CDR3 end, so the remaining end is supplied by the germline J gene. The rearrangement links TRBV7-9 to TRBJ2-7, with TRBD1 as a possible D gene (5 bases). Germline-derived CDR1 and CDR2 are SEHNR and FQNEAQ (reference sequence). V gave up 4 bases and J gave up 0 bases, with 10 bases separating them. This CDR3 is 14 amino acids long. The CDR3 DNA, read in part, is TGTGCCAGCAGCTCCAGGGCCCTCTCCTACGAG. This translates into CASSSRALSYE. The whole CDR3 sequence is CASSSRALSYEQYF.

This clone is called medium-sized (0.01 to 0.1%) based on its frequency. Sequencing ends 3 residues short of the CDR3 end; the germline J gene provides the rest. The chain carries TRBV2 and TRBJ2-4; TRBD2 matches 7 bases. The V segment lost 3 bases and the J segment 4 bases; nucleotides outside the gene matches: 3. The CDR3 spans 14 residues. CDR1 and CDR2 (germline): SNHLY, FYNNEI. The CDR3 reads CASSDLGGKNIQYF. The sequenced part of the CDR3 DNA is TGTGCCAGCAGTGATCTGGGGGGGAAAAACATT.